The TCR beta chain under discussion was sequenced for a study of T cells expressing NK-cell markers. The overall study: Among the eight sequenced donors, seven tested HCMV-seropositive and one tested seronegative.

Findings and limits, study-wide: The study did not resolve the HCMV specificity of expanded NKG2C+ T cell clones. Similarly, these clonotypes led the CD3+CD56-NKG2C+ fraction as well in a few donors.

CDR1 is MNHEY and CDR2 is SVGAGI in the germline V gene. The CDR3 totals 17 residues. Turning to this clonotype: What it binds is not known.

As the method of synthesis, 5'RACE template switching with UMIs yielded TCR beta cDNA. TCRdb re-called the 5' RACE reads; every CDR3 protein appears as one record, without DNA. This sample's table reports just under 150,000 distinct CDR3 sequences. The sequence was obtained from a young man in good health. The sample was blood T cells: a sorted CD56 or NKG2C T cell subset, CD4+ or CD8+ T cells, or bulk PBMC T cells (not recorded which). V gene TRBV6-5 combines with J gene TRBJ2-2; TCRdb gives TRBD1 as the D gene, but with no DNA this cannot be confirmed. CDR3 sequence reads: CASSYSGGRDNTGELFF.